What follows describes a single T cell receptor beta chain. Only one count was recorded for this clone. Its antigen is unknown. Base qualities are missing; no much larger clone stands one base away. Between the V and J ends, shortened by 2 bases and 0 bases respectively, the junction contains 5 bases. CDR1 and CDR2 are read off the germline V gene as MGHDK and SYGVNS. Spanning cysteine to phenylalanine, the CDR3 consists of 14 amino acids. The DNA shown is the 42-base CDR3, in frame from base 1. The data derive from a study of Ad26.COV2.S vaccination and SARS-CoV-2 variants (dated by TCRdb to the early 2020s). Some background on the complete study: Sequencing of the TCRbeta repertoire served to evaluate the specificity and breadth of SARS-CoV-2-reactive T cell receptors following Ad26.COV2.S vaccination. The TCR-sequenced set comprised approximately 32 samples: 19 Ad26.COV2.S vaccine recipients, 5 placebo recipients and 8 SARS-CoV-2 convalescent individuals.

The immunoSEQ Assay was the method used to sequence TCRbeta CDR3 regions. After extraction, genomic DNA underwent amplification by bias-controlled multiplex PCR, followed by high-throughput sequencing. From the authors' description of their analysis: To quantify the absolute abundance of every unique TCRbeta CDR3 region, sequences were collapsed and filtered. T cell fraction was estimated by normalizing TCRbeta template counts to usable DNA, which was measured by amplifying reference genes present in all nucleated cells. Repertoire TCRs were annotated as SARS-CoV-2-specific by exact matching of V gene, CDR3 amino acid sequence and J gene to a known reactive TCR set. The reference SARS-CoV-2 TCR set was obtained from MIRA and was filtered for enrichment in COVID-19-positive ImmuneCODE repertoires, whereby public or cross-reactive TCRs were removed. Based on the MIRA antigens, annotated TCRs were further analysed at the level of specific ORF or position within ORF. Breadth was defined as the number of annotated unique rearrangements divided by the total number of unique productive rearrangements, and depth was defined as the summed frequency of the annotated unique rearrangements. Two-sided Wilcoxon rank-sum tests were applied when comparing TCR breadth between groups. What TCRdb holds here is the immuneACCESS table cut down to in-frame rearrangements. Part of the clones is not present; checked against another copy, under half of the missing clones reflect an unresolved V gene, and the others are unexplained. V, J and clone size reflect that table, while D and trimming were determined from the DNA. The sample yields about 350,000 clones; under 95% were counted once. In total, the top ten clones hold around 4% of the sample.

Summary of the overall study and its limitations: Substantial breadth of spike-specific CD8+ and CD4+ T cell responses was reported after vaccination. Non-spike TCR breadth was comparable between vaccine and placebo recipients, consistent with the vaccine containing only spike. The authors noted that total T cell responses may have been underestimated by the TCR breadth and depth analyses. Spike-specific TCR breadth was higher in Ad26.COV2.S recipients than in placebo recipients (P = 0.0014).

The time point label for this specimen denotes: individuals recovered from natural SARS-CoV-2 infection. Material: peripheral blood, obtained after recovery from COVID-19. This clonotype was obtained from a human donor who had recovered from COVID-19. This chain joins TRBV25-1 to TRBJ1-5; matching of 5 bases hints at TRBD1 as the D gene. The DNA is as follows: TGTGCCAGCAGTGAAGGGGGTAGCAATCAGCCCCAGCATTTT. Its protein product is CASSEGGSNQPQHF.